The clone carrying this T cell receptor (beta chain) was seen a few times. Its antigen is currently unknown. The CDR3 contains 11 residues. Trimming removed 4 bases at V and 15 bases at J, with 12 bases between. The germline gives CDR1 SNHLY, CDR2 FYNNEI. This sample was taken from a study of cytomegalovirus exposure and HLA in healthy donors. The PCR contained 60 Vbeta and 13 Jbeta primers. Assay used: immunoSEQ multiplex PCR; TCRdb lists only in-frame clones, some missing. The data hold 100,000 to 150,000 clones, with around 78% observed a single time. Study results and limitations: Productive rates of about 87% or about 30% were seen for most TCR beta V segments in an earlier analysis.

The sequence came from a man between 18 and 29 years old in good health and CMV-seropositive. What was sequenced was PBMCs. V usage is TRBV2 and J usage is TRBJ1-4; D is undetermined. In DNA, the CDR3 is TGTGCCAGCAGTGGGTCCCGGGAGGTGTTTTTT. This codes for CASSGSREVFF.